The T cell receptor beta chain described here comes from a study of cytomegalovirus exposure and HLA in healthy donors (TCRdb year 2017). Background on the whole study: In an earlier analysis of 550 to 750 of the donors, under 300 Gb of sequence data and about 110 million unique TCR beta sequences from about 180 million T cells were reported. Approximately 310 gigabases of sequencing data and 70 million to 85 million unique TCR sequences were included in an early release covering about 700 HLA-typed donors. Of the 300 to 450 genotyped donors, over 80% were placed in the genetic ancestry cluster associated with self-reported Caucasian donors. The study was designed to test whether signatures of past pathogen exposure could be identified by cataloging public T cell receptors. The T cell repertoires of about 700 subjects were profiled by immunosequencing and related to cytomegalovirus serostatus. Along with the approximately 600-subject first cohort, a separate validation cohort of over a hundred different subjects was used. To predict cytomegalovirus infection status, the study combined high-throughput TCR immunosequencing, statistical association of individual TCRs with disease status, and machine learning. In a later analysis, previously published TCR beta repertoires from hundreds of donors were re-analyzed and high-resolution HLA genotyping was added so that TCR occurrence patterns could be studied. In the later analysis, no new phenotypic data were used to find candidate immune exposures; instead, reliance was placed on TCR beta sequences and their occurrence across donors. To decide whether each TCR beta V gene segment behaved as functional or pseudogenic, an earlier analysis of 587 of the donors relied on high-throughput TCR beta sequencing. Donor age, sex, ethnicity and CMV serostatus were collected together with the repertoire data. A later genetic analysis took genome-wide SNP genotypes for about three fifths of the 666 donors and used that subset as a discovery cohort. Every repertoire in the discovery cohort had been generated on one and the same sequencing platform. Both class I and class II loci were covered by HLA typing, at four-digit resolution. Typing coverage differed by locus: A, B, C, DRB1 and DQB1 were typed in about 620-640 donors, DQA1 in approximately 520, DPA1 in 600 to 610, and DPB1 in 400 to 490. Roughly five DR-DQ haplotypes were handled as single units for association and clustering, since linkage in the cohort was strong. Across 300 to 400 genotyped donors of the cohort, an average of roughly 250,000 unique TCR beta nucleotide sequences per donor were sequenced, and roughly a sixth of those sequences were non-productive. The investigation overall reported the following: In a later genetic analysis, a missense DCLRE1C variant was associated with V-gene and J-gene trimming of TCR beta chains, and the association was replicated in an independent cohort. A later analysis associated 17,000 or so TCR beta sequences with specific HLA alleles at a false discovery rate of 0.05. It was suggested by the authors that the approach could potentially be generalized to other disease states and immunological phenotypes. Compared with the 666-donor mean, donors in an Asian-associated ancestry cluster had fewer N-insertions in productive TCRs, according to a later genetic analysis. A later analysis reported that several top co-occurrence clusters appeared linked to parvovirus B19, influenza, CMV and Epstein-Barr virus. Most TCR sequences were seen in very few donors, while some public TCRs were found in many individuals. In a later analysis, HLA-associated TCR beta chains were found to be more clonally expanded and to have lower generation probabilities than equally common non-associated chains. Only TCR beta chains were sequenced in this cohort, and the absence of alpha or paired-chain data limited detectable features. A cluster of highly shared sequence variants was judged likely to represent a technical artifact of the sequencing pipeline. Linkage disequilibrium might explain the correlated functional status among segregating V segments, but an unknown experimental factor could not be ruled out. According to a later analysis, TCR association rates differed among HLA loci, with DRB1 alleles showing the most associated TCRs and HLA-C alleles showing the fewest. The study listed around 160 TCR beta chains as associated with cytomegalovirus. Because HLA typing was missing for some donors at each locus, association tests included only the typed subset. The presence/absence analyses assumed that sequencing depth was roughly uniform across donors, and that assumption may not be true. Because counts were too low, around 18 rarely observed V segments, including chromosome 9 orphons, were left out of the earlier analysis of approximately 580 of the donors. Assigning TCR associations to individual alleles was difficult when HLA alleles, especially DR and DQ, strongly co-occurred. Broadly in line with IMGT annotations, most TCR beta V segments showed up in productive rearrangements about 87% or about 30% of the time in an earlier analysis of 450 to 750 of the donors. Some IMGT-functional V segments, including TRBV6-2 and TRBV6-3, could not be distinguished by the 87-base-pair reads and were therefore excluded. A further reported finding was that TCR beta sequences accurately predicted the HLA-A and HLA-B alleles for most subjects in the first cohort. In vitro tests confirmed that a few of the cytomegalovirus-associated TCR beta chains recognize cytomegalovirus antigens. Immune exposure information for the cohort was limited to CMV serostatus. A later analysis found that most CMV-associated TCR beta chains appeared HLA-restricted, with HLA associations seemingly driven largely by CMV exposure. Cytomegalovirus status was reported to be diagnosed by the classifier with high specificity and sensitivity in both the original and validation cohorts.

On this clone: Its antigen is not yet known. Base qualities are not recorded, but no much larger clone differs from it by a single base.

The method was the immunoSEQ multiplex PCR assay. For the multiplex PCR, a mixture combining 60 forward primers for TCR Vbeta segments and 13 reverse primers for TCR Jbeta segments was used. The CDR3 region of rearranged TCR beta genes was amplified from genomic DNA with a multiplex PCR assay. The amplified TCR beta libraries were sequenced on the Illumina HiSeq System as 87-base-pair reads. On the authors' methods: In a later analysis, tens of millions of unique TCR beta chains were counted across the 500 to 850 repertoires, and roughly 11 million of these chains were shared by at least two donors. Raw reads were error-corrected and collapsed into unique sequences with a nearest-neighbor algorithm that merged closely related sequences to remove PCR and sequencing errors. Alignment of CDR3 sequences to IMGT reference sequences was used to assign V, D and J gene segments. For a sequence to be retained, a match of at least six nucleotides to both a V gene segment and a J gene segment was required. A rearrangement counted as productive if the CDR3 had no stop codons and remained in frame with V and J, and every other rearrangement counted as non-productive. Following IMGT convention, CDR3 was defined as the stretch from the second conserved V-encoded cysteine up to the conserved J-encoded phenylalanine. Sequences without an unambiguous match to a single V gene segment were excluded from the earlier analysis of 450 to 750 of the donors. In an earlier analysis of approximately 590 of the donors, V segments were called functional above 56.7% productive rearrangements and were called segregating when the between-donor standard deviation exceeded 5%. A statistical classification framework was built to diagnose cytomegalovirus status from the catalog of TCR beta chain sequences. In a later analysis, TCR nucleotide sequences were compared against IMGT/GENE-DB human TR gene sequences so that V and J genes could be assigned. In a later analysis, CDR3 sequences and most-parsimonious VDJ recombination scenarios were assigned using the TCRdist pipeline. A later analysis defined each TCR beta chain by its CDR3 amino acid sequence plus V-gene family, and excluded reads lacking a unique V-gene family. As a way to deal with suspected cross-contamination and a sequencing artifact, a later analysis dropped 640 or so nucleotide sequences that were highly shared and had low generation probability. In a later analysis, a clonal expansion index was calculated for each public chain from normalized within-repertoire ranks of inferred template counts. A later analysis computed generation probabilities with a VDJ recombination model fitted to out-of-frame rearrangements, and checked the results against IGoR. In a later analysis, hypergeometric tests were used to score TCR-TCR, TCR-HLA and TCR-CMV co-occurrence, with a repertoire-size bias correction applied to TCR pairs. In a later analysis, false discovery rates were estimated by permuting HLA or CMV assignments 20 times. In a later analysis, co-occurring TCRs were grouped using DBSCAN, and TCRdist sequence similarity was added for clustering within HLA-allele-positive subsets. Co-occurrence clustering excluded repertoires with fewer than 30,000 or more than 120,000 public chains, plus five with anomalous nucleotide sharing. TCRdb retrieved this table from immuneACCESS and kept in-frame rearrangements only. Not all clones are present; in checked studies, unresolved V genes account for under half, and no reason is known for the remainder. D and trimming were read from the DNA, whereas the V and J calls and clone size are those reported in that table. The sample contains 130,000 to 150,000 clones, over 70% of them found a single time. The ten largest clones represent less than 8% of the sample.

The cohort was made up of 500 to 850 healthy bone marrow donors. All cohort members were sampled while nominally healthy, although unrecorded immune exposures were likely present. The donor tested CMV seropositive and was one of the 289 seropositive cohort members. Every donor gave a peripheral blood sample, and the peripheral blood mononuclear cells from that sample were used for TCR beta sequencing. Genomic DNA extraction from the blood cell samples was performed with the Qiagen DNeasy Blood Extraction Kit. CDR1 MNHEY and CDR2 SMNVEV are derived from the germline V gene (reference sequence). Including cysteine and phenylalanine, the CDR3 has 14 amino acids. Kept here is only the CDR3 DNA, which spans 42 bases and is read in frame from base 1. Germline trimming amounts to 4 bases on V and 7 bases on J, with 2 as the count of junction bases outside the gene matches.

This clonotype originated in a woman aged 40 to 49 in good health and CMV-seropositive. Sequencing was performed on PBMCs. Recombination joined TRBV27 with TRBJ1-5; 12 central nucleotides agree with TRBD1. The bases are TGTGCCAGCAGTTCCGGGACAGGGGGCCAGCCCCAGCATTTT. It translates as CASSSGTGGQPQHF.